These 4 T cell receptor beta chains originate from one sample sequenced in a study of human T cells and chemical hapten exposure. Via MiXCR, TCRdb re-called the RACE reads, giving one row per CDR3 protein. The sample includes more than 150,000 distinct CDR3 sequences, 20% to 25% of them seen just once. Time point meaning: patch test 3, about 24 weeks after DPC sensitization. The treatment here: therapeutic diphenylcyclopropenone sensitization with weekly scalp DPC. Sample: whole blood, taken in connection with sensitization to the hapten diphenylcyclopropenone (DPC). The source of these receptors is a woman aged 40 to 55 with alopecia areata. Some clones in this sample may be carry-over from other donors' samples.

V and J are TRBV20-1 and TRBJ2-5, with a tentative D call TRBD2 (6 bases). Trimming left V 1 base short and J 3 bases short, with 15 bases between. In germline, CDR1 is DFQATT, CDR2 SNEGSKA (reference sequence). The CDR3 consists of 15 residues. CDR3 in amino acids: CSARGGVGREETQYF. DNA of the CDR3: TGCAGTGCTAGAGGCGGGGTTGGGCGGGAAGAGACCCAGTACTTC.

The chain uses TRBV30 and TRBJ2-1; 8 bases map to TRBD2. Germline CDR1 GTSNPN, CDR2 SVGIG (reference sequence). J lost 3 bases, V lost 7 bases, and 5 bases had no gene match. The CDR3 sequence is 13 residues long. The CDR3 region has the DNA TGTGCCTTGAGCGGGGGTTACTACAATGAGCAGTTCTTC. Protein sequence: CALSGGYYNEQFF.

V is TRBV29-1 and J is TRBJ2-1, with 11 bases lining up with TRBD2. This CDR3 region has 14 residues. CDR1 SQVTM and CDR2 ANQGSEA come from the germline V gene. The CDR3 here is CSSTGTSGYNEQFF. The CDR3 coding sequence is TGCAGTTCTACCGGGACTAGCGGATACAATGAGCAGTTCTTC.

V is TRBV19 and J is TRBJ2-1, with D uncertain. Trimming stripped 2 bases from V and 1 base from J, with 15 bases between. This CDR3 contains 17 residues. Germline V gene sequence: CDR1 LNHDA, CDR2 SQIVND (reference sequence). The CDR3: CASSIRSKSASYNEQFF. CDR3 nucleotide sequence: TGTGCCAGTAGTATAAGGTCGAAGAGCGCATCCTACAATGAGCAGTTCTTC.